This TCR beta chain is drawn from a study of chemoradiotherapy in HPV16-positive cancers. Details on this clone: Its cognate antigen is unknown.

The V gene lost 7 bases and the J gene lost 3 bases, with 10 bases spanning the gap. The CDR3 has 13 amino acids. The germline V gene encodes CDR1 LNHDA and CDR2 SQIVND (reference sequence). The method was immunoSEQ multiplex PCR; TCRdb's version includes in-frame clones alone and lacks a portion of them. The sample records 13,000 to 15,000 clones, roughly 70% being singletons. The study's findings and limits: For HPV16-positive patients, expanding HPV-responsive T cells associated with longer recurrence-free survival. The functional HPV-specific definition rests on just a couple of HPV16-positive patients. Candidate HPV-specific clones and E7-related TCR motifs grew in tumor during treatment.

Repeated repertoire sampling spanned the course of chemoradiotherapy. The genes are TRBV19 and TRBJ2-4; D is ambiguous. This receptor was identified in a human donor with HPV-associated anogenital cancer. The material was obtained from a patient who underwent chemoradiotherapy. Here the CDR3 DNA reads TGTGCCAGTACCCCCCCCGGCAAAAACATTCAGTACTTC. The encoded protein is CASTPPGKNIQYF.